This TCR beta chain appears in the sequencing data of a study of human T cells and chemical hapten exposure (TCRdb year 2021). Some background on the complete study: For sensitization, 2% DPC in acetone was applied to a 2 cm by 2 cm area of upper inner arm skin. Throughout the roughly 23-week study period, patients were also given weekly therapeutic DPC doses on the scalp. Patch testing on the upper back used Finn chambers containing 0.01% DPC, with scoring done after 6 days according to International Contact Dermatitis Research Group standards. Alopecia areata with under or over 50% scalp involvement, alopecia totalis and alopecia universalis were represented in the patient cohort, which was mostly female. The libraries were sequenced as a pool, and the TCR yield per sample differed mostly because of small variations in library volumes within the pool. This study followed changes in the peripheral blood TCR repertoire in vivo during primary and secondary sensitization of alopecia patients to the hapten diphenylcyclopropenone (DPC). Patient blood was sampled pre-sensitization (week 0) and at 2, 6 and about 24 weeks after DPC sensitization. Blood for TCR sequencing was provided by twenty-nine alopecia patients at one to four time points (pre-sensitization, 2, 6 and 24 weeks).

This clonotype has just a few counts. The antigen this receptor binds is unknown. Base qualities are not at hand, and no much larger clone is one base apart. The junction carries 9 bases between V and J, which are trimmed by 5 bases and 7 bases respectively. The germline V gene (reference sequence) gives CDR1 as DFQATT and CDR2 as SNEGSKA. Including the terminal cysteine and phenylalanine, the CDR3 comprises 12 residues. Only CDR3 DNA remains: 36 bases, in frame from the first base. Interpreted using the paper, the time point label stands for: patch test 2, 6 weeks after DPC sensitization. Read against the paper, the sample's treatment or condition label means: therapeutic diphenylcyclopropenone sensitization with weekly scalp DPC. At every patch-test visit, the blood draw took place before the patch test was put on. Eligible patients were aged 18 to 70, diagnosed with alopecia, deemed suitable for DPC therapy, and excluded if pregnant. Total RNA was extracted from unfractionated whole blood collected in Tempus Blood RNA tubes.

The library relied on RACE. The sequencer listed for this sample is NextSeq 500. During library preparation, unique molecular identifiers were attached to individual cDNA molecules so that TCRs could be counted quantitatively and reproducibly. For every blood RNA sample, sequencing covered both the TCR alpha and TCR beta chains. The paper's processing steps were these. The median number of TCRs per sample was over 95,000, ranging from 23,224 to 690,600. V, J and CDR3 annotation of the TCR reads was carried out using the Decombinator software suite. To make PS versus PT1 abundance plots, every sample was subsampled to the same number of TCRs (28,000). TCRs were defined as expanded if absent before sensitization and observed at least eight times at the 2-week time point. TCRdb cleaned the public reads at Q25 with fastp, built clones with MiXCR and kept in-frame beta chains. A single entry per CDR3 protein holds the most common genes and DNA from its merged rows. The V and J calls come from TCRdb's annotation, not from the publication. This sample gives roughly 94,000 distinct CDR3 sequences in total; about 9% of them show up just once. Of the sample, just over 2% is held by the ten largest clones.

The paper's findings and limits, for the study overall: DPC sensitization did not change how many TCRs were above 1 in 1000 frequency, and no evidence was found of alterations in global repertoire structure. All patients had alopecia, a presumed autoimmune disease, so their immune response might differ from that of healthy individuals. Significantly more large CDR3 similarity clusters were formed by expanded TCRs than by pre-sensitization or healthy control sets, consistent with antigen-driven responses. Patch test score correlated positively with the number of PT1 expanded TCRs, reaching significance at thresholds 8, 16 and 32 but not at 4. Repeated subsampling changed both the strength of the expansion versus patch-test correlation and the threshold at which the correlation became significant.

The sequence was collected from a middle-aged woman with alopecia areata. Some clones in this sample may be carry-over from other donors' samples. The sample here was whole blood, taken in connection with sensitization to the hapten diphenylcyclopropenone (DPC). Recombination linked TRBV20-1 to TRBJ1-6; matching of 5 bases hints at TRBD1 as the D gene. The CDR3 here reads CSARGGNSPLHF. The sequenced DNA is TGCAGTGCTCGGGGCGGCAATTCACCCCTCCACTTT.